These 9 T cell receptor beta chains were all obtained from the same sample, sequenced in a study of shared clonotypes between healthy human individuals. Generated by immunoSEQ multiplex PCR, the TCRdb table keeps only in-frame clones and is missing some. The table lists about 680,000 clones, around two thirds of them singletons, with 1.5% to 2% in the top ten. The source material was memory CD4+ T cells sorted from blood. Subset meaning: CD45RA-negative fraction. These receptors originate from a woman in her 30s in good health.

The V and J genes are TRBV7-8 and TRBJ1-5; D not resolved. V lost 1 base and J lost 6, with 10 bases in between. Per the germline V gene, CDR1 is SGHVS and CDR2 is FQNEAQ. The CDR3 is made up of 14 amino acids. CDR3 residues: CASSLELRSQPQHF. The CDR3 DNA follows: TGTGCCAGCAGCTTAGAGTTGAGGAGTCAGCCCCAGCATTTT.

J is TRBJ2-3 and V is TRBV18, with D hard to call. CDR3 length: 13 amino acids. V was trimmed by 3 bases and J by 2 bases, leaving 6 bases between them. Germline CDR1 KGHSH, CDR2 LQKENI. The CDR3 coding sequence is TGTGCCAGCTCACCTATACACACAGATACGCAGTATTTT. It translates to CASSPIHTDTQYF.

This clone was counted a single time. This rearrangement joins TRBV27 to TRBJ1-5; tentative D call: TRBD1 (5 bases). V lost 2 bases, J lost 4 bases, and 15 bases lay in between. Germline V lookup: CDR1 MNHEY, CDR2 SMNVEV (reference sequence). The CDR3 totals 16 residues. The CDR3, as DNA: TGTGCCAGCAGTTTAACCGCAGGGTATGGGAATCAGCCCCAGCATTTT. It encodes CASSLTAGYGNQPQHF.

The chain employs TRBV6-1 and TRBJ2-4; 8 bases match TRBD1. The CDR3 covers 15 residues. Germline lookup yields CDR1 MNHNS and CDR2 SASEGT. The trim removed 3 bases at V and 9 bases at J, leaving 10 bases unmatched. The DNA of the CDR3 is TGTGCCAGCAGTGACATAGGCAGGGGGCAAAGCATTCAGTACTTC. Translating gives CASSDIGRGQSIQYF.

The rearrangement uses TRBV11-1 and TRBJ2-2, with D perhaps assigned TRBD1 or TRBD2 (5 bases each). The V end was cut by 10 bases, the J end by 0 bases, with 9 bases between. The CDR3 sequence is 13 residues long. CDR1 SGHAT and CDR2 FQDESV come from the germline V gene (reference sequence). The DNA of the CDR3 is TGTGCCACCGGGACGCCGAACACCGGGGAGCTGTTTTTT. It is translated as CATGTPNTGELFF.

This chain joins TRBV5-1 and TRBJ1-1, with D hard to call. This CDR3 spans 15 amino acids. Trimming shortened V by 0 bases and J by 1 base, and 10 bases separated the two germline ends. The V gene's germline CDR1 is SGHRS and CDR2 YFSETQ. In DNA, the CDR3 is TGCGCCAGCAGCTTGGGTACAACGAGGAACACTGAAGCTTTCTTT. Its protein is CASSLGTTRNTEAFF.

The V and J genes are TRBV5-1 and TRBJ2-7; 9 bases line up with TRBD2. V was clipped by 0 bases and J by 5 bases; unmatched bases: 9. Germline V CDR1 and CDR2: SGHRS, YFSETQ. This CDR3 has 16 residues. Here the CDR3 reads CASSLVLAGRGDEQYF. CDR3 bases: TGCGCCAGCAGCTTGGTGCTAGCGGGACGGGGGGACGAGCAGTACTTC.

This clone was found many times. V gene TRBV28 combines with J gene TRBJ2-1, with 11 bases that match TRBD1. CDR3 length equals 16 residues. The germline V gene encodes CDR1 MDHEN and CDR2 SYDVKM. Trimming removed 7 bases from V and 3 bases from J; junction bases left unmatched: 8. The CDR3 nucleotides read TGTGCCAGCATCACCCCGGGACAGGGGGGCTACAATGAGCAGTTCTTC. Protein: CASITPGQGGYNEQFF.

The chain recombines TRBV11-2 with TRBJ2-5, with D maybe TRBD2 (7 bases). In germline, CDR1 is SGHAT, CDR2 FQNNGV. Between the trimmed V and J ends, which lost 2 bases and 5 bases, there was a span of 15 bases. The CDR3 runs to 15 residues. The CDR3 spells CASSLQTQGGETQYF. For the CDR3, the DNA is TGTGCCAGCAGCTTACAGACACAGGGAGGGGAGACCCAGTACTTC.